This TCR beta chain was obtained from a study of blood T cell repertoires in COVID-19. Study overall: Material from acute and convalescent COVID-19 was sourced from the United States, Italy and Spain. PBMCs, B-cell-depleted T cells, or T cells were the source of the cDNA or gDNA that made up the material.

Authors' processing steps: Nucleated cell number was recorded as an estimate derived from reference gene primer amplification. Sequenced by immunoSEQ multiplex PCR; TCRdb stores in-frame clones only, minus some. Clone size and the V and J calls come from that table; the DNA yielded D and trimming. The table shows a few hundred thousand clones, with 85% occurring only once. Trimming removed 8 bases at V and 4 bases at J, with 23 bases between. Germline V gene sequence: CDR1 SNHLY, CDR2 FYNNEI. The CDR3 has 16 amino acids. The chain uses TRBV2 and TRBJ1-2, with D possibly matching TRBD1 (5 bases). The origin of this receptor is a woman under 30 with acute or convalescent COVID-19. What was sequenced was peripheral blood. CDR3 sequence: CASSSDRGGRGYGYTF. For the CDR3, the DNA is TGTGCCAGCTCCTCCGACCGGGGCGGGAGGGGCTATGGCTACACCTTC.